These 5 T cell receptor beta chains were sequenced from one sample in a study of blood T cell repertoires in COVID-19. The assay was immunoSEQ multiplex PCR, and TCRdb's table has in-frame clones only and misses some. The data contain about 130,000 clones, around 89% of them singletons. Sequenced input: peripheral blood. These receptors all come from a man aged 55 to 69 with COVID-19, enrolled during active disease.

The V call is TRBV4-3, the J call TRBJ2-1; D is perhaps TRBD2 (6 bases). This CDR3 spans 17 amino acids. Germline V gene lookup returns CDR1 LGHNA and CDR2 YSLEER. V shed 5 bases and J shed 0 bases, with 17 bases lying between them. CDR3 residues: CASSKEGRTSSYNEQFF. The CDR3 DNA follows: TGCGCCAGCAGCAAGGAGGGGCGGACGAGCTCCTACAATGAGCAGTTCTTC.

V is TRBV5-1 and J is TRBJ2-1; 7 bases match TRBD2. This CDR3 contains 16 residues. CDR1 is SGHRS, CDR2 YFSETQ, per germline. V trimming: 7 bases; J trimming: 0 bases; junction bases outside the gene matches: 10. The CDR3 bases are TGCGCCAGCTCGAGAAGCGGGGAGAGCTCCTACAATGAGCAGTTCTTC. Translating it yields CASSRSGESSYNEQFF.

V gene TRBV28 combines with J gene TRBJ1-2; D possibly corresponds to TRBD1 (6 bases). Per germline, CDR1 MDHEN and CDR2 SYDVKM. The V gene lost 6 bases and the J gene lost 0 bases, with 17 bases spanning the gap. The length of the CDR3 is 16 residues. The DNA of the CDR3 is TGTGCCAGCAGCCTTGCGGGGGGCATTACTAACTATGGCTACACCTTC. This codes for CASSLAGGITNYGYTF.

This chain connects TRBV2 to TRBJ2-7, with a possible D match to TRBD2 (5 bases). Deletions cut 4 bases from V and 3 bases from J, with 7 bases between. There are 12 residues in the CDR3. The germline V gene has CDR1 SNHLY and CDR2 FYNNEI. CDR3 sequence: CASSATNYEQYF. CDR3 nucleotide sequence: TGTGCCAGCAGTGCGACTAACTACGAGCAGTACTTC.

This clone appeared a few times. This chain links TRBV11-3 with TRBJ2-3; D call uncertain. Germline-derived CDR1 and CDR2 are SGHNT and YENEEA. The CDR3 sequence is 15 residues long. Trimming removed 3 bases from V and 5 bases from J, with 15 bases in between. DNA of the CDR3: TGTGCCAGCAGCTTCCACGGAGCCGCGGAAGATACGCAGTATTTT. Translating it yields CASSFHGAAEDTQYF.